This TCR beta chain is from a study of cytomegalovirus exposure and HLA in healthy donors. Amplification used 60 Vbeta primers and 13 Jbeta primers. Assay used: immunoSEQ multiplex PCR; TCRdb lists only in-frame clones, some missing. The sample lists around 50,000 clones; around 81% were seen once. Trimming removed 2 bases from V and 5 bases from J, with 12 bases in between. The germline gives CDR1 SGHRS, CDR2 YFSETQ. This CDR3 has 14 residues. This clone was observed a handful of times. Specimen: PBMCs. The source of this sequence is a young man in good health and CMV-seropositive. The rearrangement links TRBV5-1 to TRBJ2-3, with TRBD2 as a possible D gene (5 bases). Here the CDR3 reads CASSFGGPLDTQYF. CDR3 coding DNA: TGCGCCAGCAGCTTTGGAGGACCGTTAGATACGCAGTATTTT. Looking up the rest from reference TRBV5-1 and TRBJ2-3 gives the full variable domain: KAGVTQTPRYLIKTRGQQVTLSCSPISGHRSVSWYQQTPGQGLQFLFEYFSETQRNKGNFPGRFSGRQFSNSRSEMNVSTLELGDSALYLCASSFGGPLDTQYFGPGTRLTVL.